The present TCR beta chain was sequenced within a study of cytomegalovirus exposure and HLA in healthy donors. CDR3 length: 15 amino acids. The germline V gene encodes CDR1 SGHVS and CDR2 FQNEAQ. Regarding the study as a whole: For TCR beta chains, V- and J-gene trimming was later linked to a missense DCLRE1C variant. Specificity for CMV antigens was confirmed in vitro for three of the CMV-associated chains. Among donors in an Asian-associated ancestry cluster, a later analysis reportedly found fewer N-insertions than the roughly 670-donor mean. A later analysis appeared to link common viral pathogens to several of the most significant clusters.

Of note for this clone: No antigen is known for it. Mismatch with germline at one junction end may stem from a read error.

Vbeta (60) and Jbeta (13) primers were used in the PCR. Clones were read by immunoSEQ multiplex PCR, and TCRdb kept only the in-frame ones, dropping some. The sample contains about 89,000 clones, 76% of which appear only once. This chain uses TRBV7-8 with TRBJ1-2; tentatively, D is TRBD1 (6 bases). Specimen: PBMCs. The TCR was taken from a male donor in good health and CMV-seronegative. Written as DNA, the CDR3 is TGTGCCGGCAGCCCTCCCGGGACAAGGTTGGTTGGCTACACCTTC. Residues: CAGSPPGTRLVGYTF.